This entry lists 2 T cell receptor beta chains sequenced from one sample in a study of cytomegalovirus exposure and HLA in healthy donors. The PCR was carried out with 60 Vbeta primers and 13 Jbeta primers. Libraries were prepared by immunoSEQ multiplex PCR; TCRdb keeps only in-frame clonotypes and omits some of them. There are about 170,000 clones in the sample; around 85% occur only once, and about 2.5% lies in the top ten. Sequences were obtained from PBMCs. These receptors were obtained from a male donor in good health and CMV-seronegative.

In its sample, this clone was seen once. This chain connects TRBV25-1 to TRBJ2-4, with D hard to call. CDR3 size: 11 residues. Germline CDR1 reads MGHDK; CDR2 reads SYGVNS. Trimming removed 5 bases from V and 5 bases from J, with 4 bases in between. The DNA for the CDR3 is TGTGCCAGCAGTAGAGAAAACATTCAGTACTTC. Translated, it gives CASSRENIQYF.

This clone was counted once. The genes are TRBV2 and TRBJ1-5; 8 bases map to TRBD1. Per germline, CDR1 SNHLY and CDR2 FYNNEI. Unmatched junction bases numbered 10, after V lost 8 bases and J lost 1 base. This CDR3 contains 16 residues. The CDR3 bases are TGTGCCAGCGGGGGGGCACGGACAGGGAGCAATCAGCCCCAGCATTTT. Residues: CASGGARTGSNQPQHF. The whole variable domain, remainder taken from reference TRBV2 and TRBJ1-5, is EPEVTQTPSHQVTQMGQEVILRCVPISNHLYFYWYRQILGQKVEFLVSFYNNEISEKSEIFDDQFSVERPDGSNFTLKIRSTKLEDSAMYFCASGGARTGSNQPQHFGDGTRLSIL.